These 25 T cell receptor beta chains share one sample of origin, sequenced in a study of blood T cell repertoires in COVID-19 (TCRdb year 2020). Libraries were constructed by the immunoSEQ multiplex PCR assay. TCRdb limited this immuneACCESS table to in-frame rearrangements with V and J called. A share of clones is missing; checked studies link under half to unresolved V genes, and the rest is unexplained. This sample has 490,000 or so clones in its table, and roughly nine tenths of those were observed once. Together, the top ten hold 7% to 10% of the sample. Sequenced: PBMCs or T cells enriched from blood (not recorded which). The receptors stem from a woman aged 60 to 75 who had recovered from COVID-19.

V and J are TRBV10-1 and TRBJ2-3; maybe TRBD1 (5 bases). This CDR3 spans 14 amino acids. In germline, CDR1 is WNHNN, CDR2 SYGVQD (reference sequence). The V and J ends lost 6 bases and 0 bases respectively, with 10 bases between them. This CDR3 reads CASSVTASTDTQYF. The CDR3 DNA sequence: TGCGCCAGCAGCGTGACAGCTAGCACAGATACGCAGTATTTT.

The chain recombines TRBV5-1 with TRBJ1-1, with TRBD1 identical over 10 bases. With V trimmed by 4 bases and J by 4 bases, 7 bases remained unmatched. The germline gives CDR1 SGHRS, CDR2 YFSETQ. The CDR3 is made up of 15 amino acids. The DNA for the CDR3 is TGCGCCAGCAGCCAGACAGGGGGCATAGGCACTGAAGCTTTCTTT. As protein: CASSQTGGIGTEAFF.

The CDR3 sequence is CASSSEMGGAEGWTDTQYF. CDR3 DNA: TGTGCCAGCAGCAGTGAGATGGGGGGGGCCGAAGGTTGGACAGATACGCAGTATTTT. V is TRBV5-8 and J is TRBJ2-3, with D possibly being TRBD2 (7 bases). The germline gives CDR1 SGHTS, CDR2 YDEGEE. V was trimmed by 4 bases and J by 3 bases, leaving 27 bases between them. The CDR3 is 19 amino acids.

CDR3 protein: CASSSGTGKAYNSPLHF. Here the CDR3 DNA reads TGTGCCAGCAGCTCCGGAACAGGGAAAGCCTATAATTCACCCCTCCACTTT. The chain combines TRBV5-8 with TRBJ1-6, with a weak D call TRBD1 (6 bases). The germline V gene encodes CDR1 SGHTS and CDR2 YDEGEE. The CDR3 extends over 17 amino acids. With 3 bases removed from V and 2 bases from J, the gap between germline ends came to 15 bases.

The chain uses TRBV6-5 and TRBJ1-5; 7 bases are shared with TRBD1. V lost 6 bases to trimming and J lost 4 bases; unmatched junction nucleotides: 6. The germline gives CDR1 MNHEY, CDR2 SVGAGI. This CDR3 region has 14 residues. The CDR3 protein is CASRPGTANQPQHF. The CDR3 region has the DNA TGTGCCAGCAGGCCCGGGACAGCTAATCAGCCCCAGCATTTT.

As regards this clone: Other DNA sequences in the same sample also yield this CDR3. This chain's CDR3 is CAISAGGYGYTF. The CDR3 coding sequence is TGTGCCATCAGTGCGGGGGGATATGGCTACACCTTC. The chain carries TRBV10-3 and TRBJ1-2, with D perhaps TRBD1 (5 bases). Germline CDR1 reads ENHRY; CDR2 reads SYGVKD. Trimming stripped 4 bases from V and 5 bases from J, with 8 bases between. The CDR3 totals 12 residues.

This CDR3 reads CASSKTDRINEKLFF. The CDR3 DNA reads as TGTGCCAGCAGTAAAACGGACAGGATAAATGAAAAACTGTTTTTT. The chain is built from TRBV2 and TRBJ1-4; 7 bases line up with TRBD1. This CDR3 has 15 residues. The junction had 8 bases not matched to a gene; V was cut back by 5 bases and J by 5 bases. Germline CDR1 is SNHLY and CDR2 is FYNNEI.

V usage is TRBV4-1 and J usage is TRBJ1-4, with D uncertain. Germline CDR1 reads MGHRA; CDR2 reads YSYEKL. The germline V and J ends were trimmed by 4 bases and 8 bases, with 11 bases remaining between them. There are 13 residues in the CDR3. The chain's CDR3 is CASSPRVREKLFF. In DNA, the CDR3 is TGCGCCAGCAGCCCGCGGGTTCGGGAAAAACTGTTTTTT.

CDR3 region: CASASSVPAYNEQFF. As DNA, the CDR3 is TGCGCCAGCGCCTCTAGCGTCCCAGCCTACAATGAGCAGTTCTTC. This rearrangement joins TRBV4-1 to TRBJ2-1; tentatively, D is TRBD2 (6 bases). Germline V gives CDR1 MGHRA, CDR2 YSYEKL. The CDR3 has 15 residues. The germline V and J ends were trimmed by 8 bases and 2 bases, with 16 bases remaining between them.

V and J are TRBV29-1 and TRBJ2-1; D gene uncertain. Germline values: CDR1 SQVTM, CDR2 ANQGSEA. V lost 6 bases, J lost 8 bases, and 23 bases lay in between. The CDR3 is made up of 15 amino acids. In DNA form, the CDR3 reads TGCAGCGTACCCCCCTCAGAAGGAGTTTACGATGAGCAGTTCTTC. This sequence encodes CSVPPSEGVYDEQFF.

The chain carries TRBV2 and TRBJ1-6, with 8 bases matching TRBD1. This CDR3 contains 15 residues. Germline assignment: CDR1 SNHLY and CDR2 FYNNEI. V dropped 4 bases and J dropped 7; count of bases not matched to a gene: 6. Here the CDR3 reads CASSVSGQANSPLHF. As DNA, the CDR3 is TGTGCCAGCAGTGTTTCGGGACAGGCGAATTCACCCCTCCACTTT.

The chain's CDR3 is CSVVWDRFANTEAFF. In DNA form, the CDR3 reads TGCAGCGTTGTCTGGGACAGGTTTGCGAACACTGAAGCTTTCTTT. The V and J genes are TRBV29-1 and TRBJ1-1, with 8 bases fitting TRBD1. The germline gives CDR1 SQVTM, CDR2 ANQGSEA. The CDR3 has 15 amino acids. Trimming at V came to 4 bases and at J to 1 base, leaving 8 bases not matched to a gene.

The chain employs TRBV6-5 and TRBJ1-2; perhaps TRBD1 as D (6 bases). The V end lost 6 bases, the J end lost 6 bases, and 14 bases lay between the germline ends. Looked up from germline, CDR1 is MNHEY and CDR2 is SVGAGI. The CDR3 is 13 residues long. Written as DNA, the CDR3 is TGTGCCAGCAGATGGGGGGGCGTCGATGGCTACACCTTC. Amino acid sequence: CASRWGGVDGYTF.

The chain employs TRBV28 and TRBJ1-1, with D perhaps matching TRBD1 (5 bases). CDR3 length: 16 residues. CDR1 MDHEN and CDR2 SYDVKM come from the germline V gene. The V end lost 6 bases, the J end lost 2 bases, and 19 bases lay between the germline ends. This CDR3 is CASRGPGALGNTEAFF. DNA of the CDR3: TGTGCCAGCAGAGGCCCTGGGGCTCTGGGAAACACTGAAGCTTTCTTT. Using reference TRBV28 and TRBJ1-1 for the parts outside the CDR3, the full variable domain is DVKVTQSSRYLVKRTGEKVFLECVQDMDHENMFWYRQDPGLGLRLIYFSYDVKMKEKGDIPEGYSVSREKKERFSLILESASTNQTSMYLCASRGPGALGNTEAFFGQGTRLTVV.

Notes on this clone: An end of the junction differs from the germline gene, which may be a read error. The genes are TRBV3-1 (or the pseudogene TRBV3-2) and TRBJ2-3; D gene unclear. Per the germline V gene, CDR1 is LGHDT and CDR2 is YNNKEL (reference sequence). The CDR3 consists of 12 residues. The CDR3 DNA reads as TGCGCCAGCAGCCAAGCCCGGGATACGCAGTATTTT. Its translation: CASSQARDTQYF.

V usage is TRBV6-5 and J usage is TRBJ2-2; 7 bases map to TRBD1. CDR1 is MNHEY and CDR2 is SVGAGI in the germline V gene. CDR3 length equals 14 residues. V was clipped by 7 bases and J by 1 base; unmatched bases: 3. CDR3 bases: TGTGCCAGCACACAGGGGAAGAACACCGGGGAGCTGTTTTTT. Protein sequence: CASTQGKNTGELFF.

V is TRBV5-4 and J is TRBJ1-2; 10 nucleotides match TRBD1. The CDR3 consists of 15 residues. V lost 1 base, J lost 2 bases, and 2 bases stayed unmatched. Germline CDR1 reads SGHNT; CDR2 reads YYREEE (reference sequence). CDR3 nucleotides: TGTGCCAGCAGCTTGCCGGGACAGGGGAACTATGGCTACACCTTC. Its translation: CASSLPGQGNYGYTF.

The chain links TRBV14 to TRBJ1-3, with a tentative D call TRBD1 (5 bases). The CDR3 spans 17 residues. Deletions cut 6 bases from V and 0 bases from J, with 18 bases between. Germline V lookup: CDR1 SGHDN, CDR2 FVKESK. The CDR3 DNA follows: TGTGCCAGCAGGCCTCGACAGTCGACCGTCTCTGGAAACACCATATATTTT. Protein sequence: CASRPRQSTVSGNTIYF.

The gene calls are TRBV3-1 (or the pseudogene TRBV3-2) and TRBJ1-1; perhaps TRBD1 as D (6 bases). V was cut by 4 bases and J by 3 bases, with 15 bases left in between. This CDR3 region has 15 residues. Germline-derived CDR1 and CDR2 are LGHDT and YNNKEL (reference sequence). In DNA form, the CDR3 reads TGTGCCAGCAGCCTAGCGACAGGCGCCTACACTGAAGCTTTCTTT. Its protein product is CASSLATGAYTEAFF.

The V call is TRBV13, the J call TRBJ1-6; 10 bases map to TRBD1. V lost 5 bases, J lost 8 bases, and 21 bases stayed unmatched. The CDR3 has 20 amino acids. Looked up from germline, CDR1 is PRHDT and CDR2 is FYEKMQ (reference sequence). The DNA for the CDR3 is TGTGCCAGCAGCGACAGTGGGGACAGGGGAATGATCGACACCGATTCACCCCTCCACTTT. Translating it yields CASSDSGDRGMIDTDSPLHF.

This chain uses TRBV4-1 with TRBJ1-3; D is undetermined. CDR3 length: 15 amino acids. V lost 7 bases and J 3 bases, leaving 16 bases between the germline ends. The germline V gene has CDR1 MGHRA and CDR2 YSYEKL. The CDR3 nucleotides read TGCGCCAGCACCCGGGTGCCCGGGTTTGGAAACACCATATATTTT. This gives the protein CASTRVPGFGNTIYF.

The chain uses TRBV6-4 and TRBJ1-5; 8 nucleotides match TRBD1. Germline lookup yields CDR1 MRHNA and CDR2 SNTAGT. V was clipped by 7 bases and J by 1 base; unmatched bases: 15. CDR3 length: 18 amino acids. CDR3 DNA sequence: TGTGCCAGCACCCAAAAGAAACGACAGGGGCAGAGCAATCAGCCCCAGCATTTT. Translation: CASTQKKRQGQSNQPQHF.

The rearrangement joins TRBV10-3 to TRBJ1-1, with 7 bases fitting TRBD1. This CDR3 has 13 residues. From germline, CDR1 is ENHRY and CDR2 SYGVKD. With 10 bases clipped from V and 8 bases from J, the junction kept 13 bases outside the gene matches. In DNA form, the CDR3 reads TGTGCCACCACCGCGACAGGGACCGTCGAAGCTTTCTTT. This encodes CATTATGTVEAFF.

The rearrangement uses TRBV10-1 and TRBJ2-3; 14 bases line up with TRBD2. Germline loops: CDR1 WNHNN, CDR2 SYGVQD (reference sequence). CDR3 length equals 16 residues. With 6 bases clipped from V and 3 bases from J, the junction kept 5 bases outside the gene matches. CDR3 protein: CASSPTSGGATDTQYF. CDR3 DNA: TGCGCCAGCAGCCCGACTAGCGGGGGGGCAACAGATACGCAGTATTTT.

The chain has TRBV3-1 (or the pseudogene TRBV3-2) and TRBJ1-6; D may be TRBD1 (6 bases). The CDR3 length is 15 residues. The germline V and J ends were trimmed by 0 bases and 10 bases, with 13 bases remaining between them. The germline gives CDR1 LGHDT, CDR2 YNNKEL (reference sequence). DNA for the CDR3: TGTGCCAGCAGCCAAGAGCACAGGGTAAACTCACCCCTCCACTTT. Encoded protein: CASSQEHRVNSPLHF.